This T cell receptor beta chain was retrieved from a study of cytomegalovirus exposure and HLA in healthy donors (dated by TCRdb to the late 2010s). Regarding the complete study: In an earlier analysis of roughly 500 of the donors, approximately 260 Gb of sequence data and 117 million unique TCR beta sequences from roughly 190 million T cells were reported. Of the 398 genotyped donors, approximately 82% fell in the genetic ancestry cluster associated with self-reported Caucasian donors. In a later analysis, previously published TCR beta repertoires from roughly 710 donors were re-analyzed and high-resolution HLA genotyping was added so that TCR occurrence patterns could be studied. Typing coverage varied by locus: roughly 620-630 donors for A, B, C, DRB1 and DQB1; approximately 560 for DQA1; approximately 570 for DPA1; around 490 for DPB1. Rather than using new phenotypic data, the later analysis identified candidate immune exposures from TCR beta sequences and from how often those sequences occurred across donors. HLA typing included class I and class II loci at four-digit resolution. An early release covering roughly 640 HLA-typed donors comprised about 300 gigabases of sequencing data and some 79 million unique TCR sequences. All discovery cohort repertoires had been generated on a single sequencing platform. High-throughput TCR immunosequencing, statistical association of individual TCRs with disease status, and machine learning were combined to predict cytomegalovirus infection status. The T cell repertoires of 666 subjects were profiled by immunosequencing and related to cytomegalovirus serostatus. Among roughly 400 genotyped donors of the cohort, an average of approximately 240,000 unique TCR beta nucleotide sequences was sequenced per donor, of which about 19% were non-productive. In addition to the first cohort of 666 subjects, a separate validation cohort of approximately 130 different subjects was used. An earlier analysis of around 580 of the donors used high-throughput TCR beta sequencing to judge whether each TCR beta V gene segment behaved as functional or pseudogenic. Because of strong linkage in the cohort, five DR-DQ haplotypes were treated as single units for association and clustering. The aim of the study was to test whether cataloging public T cell receptors could identify signatures of past pathogen exposure. Donor age, sex, ethnicity and CMV serostatus were compiled together with the repertoire data. A later genetic analysis used genome-wide SNP genotypes for about 60% of the roughly 670 donors, treating that subset as a discovery cohort. Study-wide conclusions, independent of this receptor: Because HLA typing was unavailable for some donors at each locus, only the typed subset was used in association tests. In a later analysis, some 18,000 TCR beta sequences were associated with specific HLA alleles at a false discovery rate of 0.05. Correlated functional status among segregating V segments might reflect linkage disequilibrium, but an unknown experimental factor could not be ruled out. The classifier was reported to diagnose cytomegalovirus status with high specificity and sensitivity in both the original and validation cohorts. Sequencing depth was assumed to be roughly uniform across donors in the presence/absence analyses, though that assumption may not hold. According to a later analysis, parvovirus B19, influenza, CMV and Epstein-Barr virus appeared linked to several top co-occurrence clusters. The only immune exposure information available for the cohort was CMV serostatus. In an earlier analysis of 587 of the donors, most TCR beta V segments appeared in productive rearrangements about 87% or about 30% of the time, broadly matching IMGT annotations. In this cohort, only TCR beta chains were sequenced, and detectable features were limited by the absence of alpha or paired-chain data. V-gene and J-gene trimming of TCR beta chains was associated with a missense DCLRE1C variant in a later genetic analysis, and the association was replicated in an independent cohort. Most TCR sequences were observed very rarely across donors, whereas some public TCRs were present in many individuals. The earlier analysis of almost 600 of the donors excluded some 15 rarely observed V segments, including chromosome 9 orphons, because counts were too low. Compared with equally common non-associated chains, HLA-associated TCR beta chains in a later analysis were more clonally expanded and had lower generation probabilities. In a later analysis, TCR association rates were found to vary across HLA loci, with the most associated TCRs seen for DRB1 alleles and the fewest for HLA-C alleles. Strong co-occurrence of HLA alleles, especially DR and DQ, made assigning TCR associations to individual alleles difficult. The 87-base-pair reads could not distinguish some IMGT-functional V segments, including TRBV6-2 and TRBV6-3, so those segments were excluded. According to a later genetic analysis, donors in an Asian-associated ancestry cluster had fewer N-insertions in productive TCRs than the approximately 670-donor mean. A few of the identified cytomegalovirus-associated TCR beta chains were confirmed in vitro to be specific for cytomegalovirus antigens. In a later analysis, most CMV-associated TCR beta chains were found to appear HLA-restricted, with HLA associations seemingly driven largely by CMV exposure. A further reported finding was that TCR beta sequences accurately predicted the HLA-A and HLA-B alleles for most subjects in the first cohort. It was suggested by the authors that the approach could potentially be generalized to other disease states and immunological phenotypes. The study gave a list of under 200 TCR beta chains associated with cytomegalovirus. A cluster of highly shared sequence variants was judged likely to represent a technical artifact of the sequencing pipeline.

The cohort was made up of under 800 healthy bone marrow donors. At the time of sampling, every cohort member was nominally healthy, though immune exposures that went unrecorded were likely present. The donor was CMV seronegative and belonged to the group of around 400 seronegative cohort members. A peripheral blood sample was collected from each donor, and TCR beta sequencing was performed on peripheral blood mononuclear cells. Genomic DNA was extracted from the blood cell samples with the Qiagen DNeasy Blood Extraction Kit. The library was made by the immunoSEQ multiplex PCR assay. For the multiplex PCR, a mixture combining 60 forward primers for TCR Vbeta segments and 13 reverse primers for TCR Jbeta segments was used. A multiplex PCR assay on genomic DNA amplified the CDR3 region of rearranged TCR beta genes. Amplified TCR beta libraries were sequenced as 87-base-pair reads on the Illumina HiSeq System. Turning to the authors' computational methods: In a later analysis, 77 million or so unique TCR beta chains were counted across the 666 repertoires, and approximately 11 million of these chains were shared by at least two donors. Raw reads were error-corrected and collapsed into unique sequences by a nearest-neighbor algorithm in which closely related sequences were merged to remove PCR and sequencing errors. To assign V, D and J gene segments, CDR3 sequences were aligned to IMGT reference sequences. Each retained sequence needed at least a six-nucleotide match to both a V gene segment and a J gene segment. A rearrangement was called productive if the CDR3 had no stop codons and remained in frame with V and J, and every other rearrangement was called non-productive. Following IMGT convention, CDR3 was defined as the stretch from the second conserved V-encoded cysteine to the conserved J-encoded phenylalanine. In an earlier analysis of 500 to 650 of the donors, sequences lacking an unambiguous match to a single V gene segment were excluded. In an earlier analysis of approximately 590 of the donors, V segments were called functional above 56.7% productive rearrangements and were called segregating when the between-donor standard deviation exceeded 5%. A statistical classification framework was built for diagnosing cytomegalovirus status from the catalog of TCR beta chain sequences. In a later analysis, TCR nucleotide sequences were compared against IMGT/GENE-DB human TR gene sequences so that V and J genes could be assigned. A later analysis assigned CDR3 sequences and most-parsimonious VDJ recombination scenarios with the TCRdist pipeline. A later analysis defined each TCR beta chain by its CDR3 amino acid sequence plus V-gene family, and excluded reads lacking a unique V-gene family. As a way to deal with suspected cross-contamination and a sequencing artifact, a later analysis dropped 450 to 600 nucleotide sequences that were highly shared and had low generation probability. A later analysis calculated a clonal expansion index for each public chain from normalized within-repertoire ranks of inferred template counts. A later analysis computed generation probabilities with a VDJ recombination model fitted to out-of-frame rearrangements, and checked the results against IGoR. Hypergeometric tests were used in a later analysis to score TCR-TCR, TCR-HLA and TCR-CMV co-occurrence, with a repertoire-size bias correction applied to the TCR pairs. A later analysis estimated false discovery rates by permuting HLA or CMV assignments 20 times. In a later analysis, co-occurring TCRs were grouped with DBSCAN, and TCRdist sequence similarity was added when clustering was performed within HLA-allele-positive subsets. Repertoires with fewer than 30,000 or more than 120,000 public chains were left out of co-occurrence clustering, as were four to six repertoires with anomalous nucleotide sharing. TCRdb re-hosts the immuneACCESS table, in-frame sequences only. Its copies lack some clones; in the studies checked, an unresolved V gene accounts for under half of them, and the cause for the rest is not known. D and trimming were read from the DNA, whereas the V and J calls and clone size are those reported in that table. The sample table records approximately 70,000 clones; about 77% of these occur just once. The ten largest account for about 8.8% of the sample.

Trimmed from V: 3 bases; trimmed from J: 5 bases; junction bases lacking a gene match: 5. Taken from cysteine to phenylalanine, the CDR3 has 14 residues. Only CDR3 DNA is held: 42 bases, read in frame from base 1. From a lookup of the germline V gene, CDR1 and CDR2 are SGHRS and YFSETQ. For this clone: Its antigen target is currently unknown. Base-call qualities are not available, and no considerably larger clone is one nucleotide away.

The V gene is TRBV5-1 and the J gene is TRBJ2-5, with 9 bases aligning to TRBD1. This TCR derives from a man in his forties in good health and CMV-seronegative. The sample consisted of PBMCs. The CDR3 protein sequence reads: CASSSTGGRETQYF. The nucleotide sequence is TGCGCCAGCAGCTCGACAGGGGGTCGGGAGACCCAGTACTTC.